These 5 T cell receptor beta chains originate from one sample sequenced in a study of T-cell memory formation after mild COVID-19. TCRdb re-called the 5' RACE reads with MiXCR, one entry per CDR3 protein. Of under 450,000 distinct CDR3 sequences listed, around 15% were seen once; the top ten hold around 21%. The sample was PBMCs or a T cell subset sorted from them (not recorded which). Every receptor here comes from a man younger than 30 who had mild COVID-19 (a few samples of this study predate the infection). Cell type and time point are not known.

This clonotype was counted between two and nine times. The chain couples TRBV29-1 to TRBJ2-5; 8 bases map to TRBD1. CDR3 length: 13 amino acids. V gave up 7 bases and J gave up 5 bases; unmatched junction bases: 9. Germline CDR1 reads SQVTM; CDR2 reads ANQGSEA. CDR3 in amino acids: CSADYRDRETQYF. Here the CDR3 DNA reads TGCAGCGCCGACTACCGGGACAGGGAGACCCAGTACTTC.

The table lists this clonotype with a few counts. CDR3 in DNA: TGTGCCAGCAGCCGCGGGGGGGCTGAAGAGACCCAGTACTTC. Its protein product is CASSRGGAEETQYF. V gene TRBV7-2 combines with J gene TRBJ2-5; 9 nucleotides agree with TRBD2. The CDR3 consists of 14 residues. V shed 5 bases and J 3 bases; nucleotides not matched to a gene: 4. Germline lookup yields CDR1 SGHTA and CDR2 FQGNSA.

The chain has TRBV7-2 and TRBJ2-3, with D perhaps TRBD1 (5 bases). Trimming left V 2 bases short and J 5 bases short, with 8 bases between. CDR1 and CDR2 from the germline V gene are SGHTA and FQGNSA. The CDR3 totals 13 residues. CDR3 sequence reads: CASSLQGLDTQYF. The CDR3 nucleotides are TGTGCCAGCAGCTTACAGGGTTTAGATACGCAGTATTTT.

This clonotype has a count of ten or more. V usage is TRBV5-1 and J usage is TRBJ2-6; unclear D gene. CDR1 is SGHRS and CDR2 is YFSETQ in the germline V gene. The CDR3 has 13 amino acids. V lost 4 bases to trimming and J lost 4 bases, with 6 bases between them. This CDR3 reads CASSPGGANVLTF. CDR3 coding DNA: TGCGCCAGCAGCCCCGGAGGGGCCAACGTCCTGACTTTC.

The chain recombines TRBV24-1 with TRBJ2-3; TRBD2 matches at 8 bases. The V gene's germline CDR1 is KGHDR and CDR2 SFDVKD. V lost 9 bases, J lost 2 bases, and 6 bases stayed unmatched. This CDR3 is 14 amino acids long. CDR3 sequence (DNA): TGTGCCACCGCCCTTAGCGGGGACACAGATACGCAGTATTTT. Translation gives CATALSGDTDTQYF.